This T cell receptor (beta chain) was identified during a study of blood T cells in healthy people across ages. Study outcomes and limitations: Age showed a roughly linear inverse relationship with TCR beta diversity per million T cells.

Germline V gene data show CDR1 as DFQATT and CDR2 as SNEGSKA (reference sequence). This CDR3 spans 15 amino acids. The ends lost 2 bases at V and 0 bases at J; junction bases unmatched: 4. Using a J-beta primer mix together with a sample-barcoded 5' primer, a second PCR was run for roughly 6 to 11 cycles. Each CDR3 protein is one row after TCRdb ran MiXCR on the 5' RACE reads. This sample has about 1.5 million distinct CDR3 sequences, with about 42% found just once. This clonotype came up a few times. The antigen is undetermined. Sequencing was performed on blood. The receptor comes from a woman between 18 and 29 years old in good health. This chain links TRBV20-1 with TRBJ2-3; 8 positions agree with TRBD2. This chain's CDR3 is CSARPSSGSTDTQYF. CDR3 bases: TGCAGTGCTAGACCGTCTAGCGGGAGCACAGATACGCAGTATTTT.